Listed below are T cell receptor beta chains from one sample, sequenced in a study of cytomegalovirus exposure and HLA in healthy donors. TCRdb keeps only in-frame clones here, not all; method: immunoSEQ multiplex PCR. This table holds around 300,000 clones, 87% found once. Sequencing was performed on PBMCs. The receptors originated from a woman aged 30 to 39 in good health and CMV-seropositive. Both conserved end residues are trimmed from each CDR3. The order of the fields is V gene, D gene, J gene, CDR3 protein. D genes are given only for firm matches.

V gene: TRBV7-9
D gene: .
J gene: TRBJ1-1
CDR3 protein: ASSPRGGNTEAF

V gene: TRBV4-3
D gene: .
J gene: TRBJ2-4
CDR3 protein: ASSQDGQDRQGYIQY

V gene: TRBV30
D gene: .
J gene: TRBJ1-1
CDR3 protein: AWGRRAGSLGEAF

V gene: TRBV27
D gene: .
J gene: TRBJ2-7
CDR3 protein: ASSPTGRREQY

V gene: TRBV11-2
D gene: .
J gene: TRBJ1-6
CDR3 protein: ASSLDSVRSYNSPLH

V gene: TRBV4-3
D gene: TRBD2
J gene: TRBJ2-5
CDR3 protein: ASSQERMVASGGGQETQY

V gene: TRBV6-1
D gene: TRBD2
J gene: TRBJ2-5
CDR3 protein: ASSAGRAIETQY

V gene: TRBV27
D gene: .
J gene: TRBJ2-3
CDR3 protein: ASSPPAGVGTDTQY

V gene: TRBV6-5
D gene: .
J gene: TRBJ1-6
CDR3 protein: ASSYSWPGLNSPLH

V gene: TRBV23-1
D gene: .
J gene: TRBJ1-4
CDR3 protein: ASSHARGSGGMRSNEKLF

V gene: TRBV4-1
D gene: TRBD2
J gene: TRBJ2-2
CDR3 protein: ASSQEGSGTNTGELF

V gene: TRBV4-2
D gene: .
J gene: TRBJ1-5
CDR3 protein: ASSQVEGSGNQPQH

V gene: TRBV6-1
D gene: .
J gene: TRBJ1-3
CDR3 protein: ASRLQGGPDTIY

V gene: TRBV30
D gene: .
J gene: TRBJ2-1
CDR3 protein: AWSVRTIYNEQF

V gene: TRBV30
D gene: TRBD2
J gene: TRBJ2-3
CDR3 protein: AWSTTGGPDTQY

V gene: TRBV9
D gene: .
J gene: TRBJ1-5
CDR3 protein: ASTPGEASNQPQH

V gene: TRBV19
D gene: .
J gene: TRBJ1-1
CDR3 protein: ASSMLGSMNTEAF

V gene: TRBV13
D gene: TRBD1
J gene: TRBJ2-2
CDR3 protein: ASSPGQGAIGELF

V gene: TRBV5-1
D gene: .
J gene: TRBJ1-2
CDR3 protein: ASSLEEGIYGYT

V gene: TRBV7-8
D gene: TRBD2
J gene: TRBJ2-1
CDR3 protein: ASSLEGASGGAGNEQF

V gene: TRBV18
D gene: .
J gene: TRBJ2-7
CDR3 protein: ASSPQKGTYEQY

V gene: TRBV4-1
D gene: TRBD1
J gene: TRBJ2-7
CDR3 protein: ASSQTPGQAYEQY

V gene: TRBV5-6
D gene: .
J gene: TRBJ1-1
CDR3 protein: ASSLWTSGNTEAF

V gene: TRBV28
D gene: TRBD2
J gene: TRBJ2-7
CDR3 protein: ASSSGVYEQY

V gene: TRBV6-5
D gene: TRBD1
J gene: TRBJ2-7
CDR3 protein: ASSYRDRVDEQY

V gene: TRBV13
D gene: .
J gene: TRBJ2-5
CDR3 protein: ASSSDWGQETQY

V gene: TRBV6-1
D gene: .
J gene: TRBJ1-2
CDR3 protein: ASSEHYGYT

V gene: TRBV7-2
D gene: .
J gene: TRBJ2-1
CDR3 protein: ASSLGPPPYNEQF

V gene: TRBV4-3
D gene: .
J gene: TRBJ2-4
CDR3 protein: ASSQGSPGFAKNIQY

V gene: TRBV6-5
D gene: TRBD1
J gene: TRBJ2-5
CDR3 protein: ASSYRQGKETQY

V gene: TRBV2
D gene: .
J gene: TRBJ1-1
CDR3 protein: ASRGTTEAF

V gene: TRBV27
D gene: TRBD2
J gene: TRBJ2-7
CDR3 protein: ASGWAVAGEQY

V gene: TRBV7-2
D gene: TRBD1
J gene: TRBJ2-7
CDR3 protein: ASSPRDRGLEQY

V gene: TRBV6-5
D gene: .
J gene: TRBJ2-2
CDR3 protein: ASSSRPGTGELF

V gene: TRBV6-5
D gene: .
J gene: TRBJ1-1
CDR3 protein: ASSYRNMNTEAF

V gene: TRBV28
D gene: .
J gene: TRBJ1-2
CDR3 protein: ASSSQGTYGYT

V gene: TRBV5-4
D gene: TRBD1
J gene: TRBJ2-1
CDR3 protein: ASSPRDRGYNEQF

V gene: TRBV14
D gene: .
J gene: TRBJ1-1
CDR3 protein: ASSQDNRWYTEAF

V gene: TRBV4-1
D gene: .
J gene: TRBJ1-2
CDR3 protein: ASSQDYGYT

V gene: TRBV15
D gene: TRBD1
J gene: TRBJ2-1
CDR3 protein: ATSRSGTGNNEQF

V gene: TRBV14
D gene: .
J gene: TRBJ2-7
CDR3 protein: ASSRNPLTYEQY

V gene: TRBV4-3
D gene: TRBD1
J gene: TRBJ2-6
CDR3 protein: ASSPHWVYQGAGANVLT